This T cell receptor (beta chain) was retrieved from a study of CD8 T cells in ankylosing spondylitis. TCRdb re-called the 5' RACE reads through MiXCR, storing one row per CDR3 protein. The sample carries some 840,000 distinct CDR3 sequences, approximately 10% recorded once. The study, taken as a whole, reports: Ankylosing spondylitis blood appeared to carry a characteristic TCR beta motif of roughly eight highly homologous variants.

This clonotype came up a few times. The antigen is unknown. The sample consisted of blood, either unsorted or a sorted T cell fraction (not recorded which). The clonotype comes from a male donor with ankylosing spondylitis.

The DNA of the CDR3 is TGTGCCATCAGGGGAGGGACTAGCGGGTACAATGAGCAGTTCTTC. Its translation is CAIRGGTSGYNEQFF. The chain combines TRBV10-3 with TRBJ2-1; 12 bases map to TRBD2. Trimming took 6 bases from V and 4 from J; bases not matched to a gene: 4. This CDR3 comprises 15 residues. Germline CDR1 is ENHRY and CDR2 is SYGVKD.